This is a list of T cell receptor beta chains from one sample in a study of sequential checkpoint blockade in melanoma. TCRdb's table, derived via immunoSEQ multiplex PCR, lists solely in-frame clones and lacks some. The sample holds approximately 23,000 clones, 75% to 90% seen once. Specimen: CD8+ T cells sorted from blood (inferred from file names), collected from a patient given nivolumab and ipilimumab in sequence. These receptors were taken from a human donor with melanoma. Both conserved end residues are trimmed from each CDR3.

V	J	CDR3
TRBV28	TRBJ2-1	ASSTGTGGYNEQF
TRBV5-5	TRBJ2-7	ASSSRDRVYEQY
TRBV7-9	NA	ASSPTVGYEQY
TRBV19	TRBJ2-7	ASSTNQGLAGSEQY
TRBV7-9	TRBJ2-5	ASSLGPRGSFETQY
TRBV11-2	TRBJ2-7	ASSPVAATYEQY
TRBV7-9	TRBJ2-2	ASRFSGGLDTGELF
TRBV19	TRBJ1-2	ASSPGFYSNYGYT
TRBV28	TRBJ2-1	ASSWRRPYEEQF
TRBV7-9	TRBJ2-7	TVASGSVYEQY
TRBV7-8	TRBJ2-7	ASSLGGGHEQY
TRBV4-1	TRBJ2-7	ASSQVAGHFYEQY
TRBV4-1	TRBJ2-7	ASSHGQSVHEQY
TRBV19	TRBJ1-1	ASSWGAEAF
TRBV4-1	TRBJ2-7	ASSQPPRSYEQY
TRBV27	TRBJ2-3	ASSLSEGHPTQY
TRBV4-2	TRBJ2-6	ASSLGTTHLSSSGANVLT
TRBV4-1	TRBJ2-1	ASSPPVVAGGRNEQF
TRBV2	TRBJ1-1	ASSEALWDIMNTEAF
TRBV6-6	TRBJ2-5	ASRGTGEVETQY
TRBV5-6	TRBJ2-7	ASSETSLAYEQY
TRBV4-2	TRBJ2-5	ASSQDIGGTGRETQY
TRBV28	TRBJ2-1	ASSDGRANDEQF
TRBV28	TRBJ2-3	ASSFLQGTDTQY
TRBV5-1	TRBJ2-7	ASSLVFRRDRVSEQY
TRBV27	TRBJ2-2	ASSPIAGNTGELF
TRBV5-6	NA	ASSLGGTAYEQY
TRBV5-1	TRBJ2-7	ASSHARTGTGFEQY